Listed here are 10 T cell receptor beta chains from one sample, sequenced in a study of shared clonotypes between healthy human individuals. Cells designated naive CD8 were CD45RO-negative and were positively selected for CCR7, with terminally differentiated effector memory CD45RA+ cells excluded. The method was immunoSEQ multiplex PCR; TCRdb's version includes in-frame clones alone and lacks a portion of them. The table has around 2,000,000 clones, approximately 94% seen once. Material for sequencing was naive CD8+ T cells sorted from blood. The receptors here all came from a man between 18 and 29 years old in good health.

The chain recombines TRBV5-6 with TRBJ2-1; TRBD2 is a possible D gene (6 bases). Between the trimmed V and J ends, which lost 6 bases and 8 bases, there was a span of 27 bases. Germline V gives CDR1 SGHDT, CDR2 YYEEEE. The CDR3 totals 17 residues. DNA of the CDR3: TGTGCCAGCATCCCCGGAGGGACCAGCTCGTACCTCGATGAGCAGTTCTTC. This gives the protein CASIPGGTSSYLDEQFF.

The rearrangement joins TRBV7-9 to TRBJ2-7; D not certain. V was trimmed by 5 bases and J by 2 bases, leaving 10 bases between them. The CDR3 has 13 residues. Germline V lookup: CDR1 SEHNR, CDR2 FQNEAQ (reference sequence). CDR3 sequence reads: CASSLTQTYEQYF. The CDR3 DNA is TGTGCCAGCAGCCTTACACAGACCTACGAGCAGTACTTC.

V usage is TRBV6-1 and J usage is TRBJ2-3; unclear D gene. The CDR3 has 12 residues. The germline gives CDR1 MNHNS, CDR2 SASEGT. V was trimmed by 7 bases and J by 0 bases, leaving 5 bases between them. The CDR3 DNA follows: TGTGCCAGCACACAGAGCACAGATACGCAGTATTTT. Translated, it gives CASTQSTDTQYF.

The chain is built from TRBV6-5 and TRBJ2-3; D is perhaps TRBD1 or TRBD2 (5 bases each). The CDR3 is 15 amino acids. Trimming took off 5 bases at V and 1 base at J, with 13 bases between the two ends. The germline CDR1 and CDR2 sequences are MNHEY and SVGAGI. The CDR3 is CASSQKVGGTDTQYF. CDR3 in DNA: TGTGCCAGCAGTCAAAAGGTGGGGGGCACAGATACGCAGTATTTT.

The CDR3, as DNA: TGTGCCAGCAGCCCCGGGGGCAACACCGGGGAGCTGTTTTTT. Residues: CASSPGGNTGELFF. The chain links TRBV14 to TRBJ2-2, with D perhaps assigned TRBD1 or TRBD2 (6 bases each). The CDR3 has 14 residues. From germline, CDR1 is SGHDN and CDR2 FVKESK. The V end was cut by 4 bases, the J end by 2 bases, with 8 bases between.

Only one count was recorded for this clone. This chain connects TRBV11-2 to TRBJ2-3; D gene unclear. The CDR3 covers 14 residues. Trimming removed 1 base from V and 2 bases from J, with 7 bases in between. CDR1 and CDR2 from the germline V gene are SGHAT and FQNNGV. The CDR3 reads CASSLGDSTDTQYF. The CDR3 bases are TGTGCCAGCAGCTTAGGGGATTCCACAGATACGCAGTATTTT.

The V gene is TRBV5-6, the J gene TRBJ2-3, with D maybe TRBD1 (6 bases). This CDR3 has 15 residues. Per germline, CDR1 SGHDT and CDR2 YYEEEE. Trimming pared 2 bases from V and 8 bases from J, leaving 18 bases between. The CDR3 reads CASSFGQPEDGTQYF. CDR3 DNA: TGTGCCAGCAGCTTCGGACAGCCAGAGGATGGTACGCAGTATTTT.

The chain links TRBV28 to TRBJ1-5; D gene ambiguous. V lost 3 bases, J lost 6 bases, and 18 bases lay in between. This CDR3 has 16 amino acids. Germline assignment: CDR1 MDHEN and CDR2 SYDVKM. The DNA for the CDR3 is TGTGCCAGCAGTTTCTTTCTTGGGGAGGCTGGTCAGCCCCAGCATTTT. The encoded protein is CASSFFLGEAGQPQHF.

This chain uses TRBV7-6 with TRBJ2-5; D perhaps matches TRBD1 (6 bases). This CDR3 region has 14 residues. Trimming stripped 4 bases from V and 3 bases from J, with 12 bases between. Germline V CDR1 and CDR2: SGHVS, FNYEAQ. The chain's CDR3 is CASSSLDSEETQYF. The CDR3 DNA reads TGTGCCAGCAGCTCGTTGGACAGCGAAGAGACCCAGTACTTC.

The genes are TRBV6-1 and TRBJ2-1; D is tentatively TRBD1 or TRBD2 (5 bases each). V lost 8 bases to trimming and J lost 2 bases, with 7 bases between them. The CDR3 runs to 12 residues. CDR1 is MNHNS and CDR2 is SASEGT in the germline V gene. The CDR3 is CASWGTYNEQFF. The CDR3 DNA sequence: TGTGCCAGCTGGGGGACCTACAATGAGCAGTTCTTC.